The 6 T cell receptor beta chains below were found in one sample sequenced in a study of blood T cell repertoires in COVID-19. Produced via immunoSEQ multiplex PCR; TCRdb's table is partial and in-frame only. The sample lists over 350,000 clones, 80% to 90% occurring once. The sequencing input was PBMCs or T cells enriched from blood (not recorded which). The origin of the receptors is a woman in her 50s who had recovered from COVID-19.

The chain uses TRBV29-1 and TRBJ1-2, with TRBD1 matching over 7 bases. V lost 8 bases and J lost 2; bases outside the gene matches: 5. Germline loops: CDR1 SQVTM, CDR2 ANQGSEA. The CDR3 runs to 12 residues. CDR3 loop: CSTGTVNYGYTF. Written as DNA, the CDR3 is TGCAGCACAGGGACAGTGAACTATGGCTACACCTTC.

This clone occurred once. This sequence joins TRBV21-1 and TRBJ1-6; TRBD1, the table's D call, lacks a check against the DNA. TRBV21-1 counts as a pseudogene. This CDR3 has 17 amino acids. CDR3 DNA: TGTGCCAGCAGCAAAGCGCTTGAGACAGTCAATAATTCACCCCTCCACTTT. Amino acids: CASSKALETVNNSPLHF.

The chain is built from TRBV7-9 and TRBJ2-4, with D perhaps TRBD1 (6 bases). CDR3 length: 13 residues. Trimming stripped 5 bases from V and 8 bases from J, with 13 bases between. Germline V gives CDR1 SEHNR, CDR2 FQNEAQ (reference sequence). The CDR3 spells CASSPPGDHIQYF. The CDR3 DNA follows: TGTGCCAGCAGCCCCCCAGGGGATCACATTCAGTACTTC.

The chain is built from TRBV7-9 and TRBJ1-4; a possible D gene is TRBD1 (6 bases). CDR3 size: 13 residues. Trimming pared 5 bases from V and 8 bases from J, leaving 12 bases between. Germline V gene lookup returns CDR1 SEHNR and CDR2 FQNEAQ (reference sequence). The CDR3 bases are TGTGCCAGCAGCGCCCGGGACATCGAAAAACTGTTTTTT. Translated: CASSARDIEKLFF.

CDR3 nucleotide sequence: TGTGCCAGCAGCTCGACAGGGGGCAAGAATTCACCCCTCCACTTT. Its protein product is CASSSTGGKNSPLHF. The J gene is TRBJ1-6, the V gene TRBV7-2; TRBD1 matches at 10 bases. This CDR3 has 15 residues. Germline V gene data show CDR1 as SGHTA and CDR2 as FQGNSA. With 4 bases clipped from V and 7 bases from J, the junction kept 4 bases outside the gene matches.

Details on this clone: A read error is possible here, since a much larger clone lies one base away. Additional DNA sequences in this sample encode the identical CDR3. CDR3 sequence: CASSQTGTGRNYGYTF. CDR3 sequence (DNA): TGTGCCAGCAGCCAAACCGGGACAGGTCGGAACTATGGCTACACCTTC. The rearrangement uses TRBV3-1 (or the pseudogene TRBV3-2) and TRBJ1-2; TRBD1 matches at 8 bases. Losses at the gene ends were 2 bases for V and 2 bases for J; bases not matched to a gene: 7. There are 16 residues in the CDR3. Germline assignment: CDR1 LGHDT and CDR2 YNNKEL (reference sequence).